This T cell receptor beta chain was found in a study of shared clonotypes between healthy human individuals. About the study: Per donor, CD8 memory used one plate, CD8 naive used two, CD4 memory used three and CD4 naive used three. The study's findings and limits: Sharing across four donors was highest in naive CD4 (about 5%) and lowest in memory CD8 (about 0.4%).

From germline, CDR1 is KGHSH and CDR2 LQKENI. With 3 bases clipped from V and 5 bases from J, the junction kept 4 bases outside the gene matches. The CDR3 is 14 residues long. Regarding this clone: Antigen unknown.

TCRdb's copy holds only in-frame clones and misses some; the assay was immunoSEQ multiplex PCR. The sample includes about 1 million clones, about 70% seen only once; the top ten take around 1.5%. Sequenced sample: memory CD4+ T cells sorted from blood. Sample subset: CD45RA-negative fraction. The chain is built from TRBV18 and TRBJ2-3, with 8 bases fitting TRBD2. This clonotype originated in a young man in good health. The CDR3 loop is CASSPASGGDTQYF. The CDR3 bases are TGTGCCAGCTCACCGGCGAGCGGGGGAGATACGCAGTATTTT.